These 14 T cell receptor beta chains came from one sample sequenced in a study of type 1 regulatory T cells. TCRdb fed the reads into MiXCR, producing one record per CDR3 protein. The repertoire holds around 69,000 distinct CDR3 sequences, with around 60% as singletons. These TCRs are of unknown antigen specificity. Sequenced input: cultured T cells, either the whole culture or a sorted T cell fraction (not recorded which). The subset: Tr1-enriched cell product generated in vitro against host alloantigens. Receptors were obtained from a human donor in good health.

CDR3 DNA sequence: TGCGCCAGCAGCCGGGGACGGATGAACACTGAAGCTTTCTTT. It is translated as CASSRGRMNTEAFF. The gene calls are TRBV5-1 and TRBJ1-1; maybe TRBD1 (5 bases). V was clipped by 4 bases and J by 0 bases, with 10 bases between them. This CDR3 contains 14 residues. Per germline, CDR1 SGHRS and CDR2 YFSETQ.

The chain combines TRBV10-3 with TRBJ2-7, with 9 bases matching TRBD2. Unmatched junction bases numbered 7, after V lost 5 bases and J lost 5 bases. Germline assignment: CDR1 ENHRY and CDR2 SYGVKD. This CDR3 is 14 amino acids long. The CDR3 sequence: CAISSAGGAHEQYF. The CDR3 DNA follows: TGTGCCATCAGTAGTGCGGGGGGGGCCCACGAGCAGTACTTC.

The genes are TRBV6-5 and TRBJ1-1; D unresolved. Looked up from germline, CDR1 is MNHEY and CDR2 is SVGAGI. With 3 bases removed from V and 2 bases from J, the gap between germline ends came to 10 bases. The CDR3 sequence is 14 residues long. DNA for the CDR3: TGTGCCAGCAGTTATCGTCGGCTTAACACTGAAGCTTTCTTT. It translates to CASSYRRLNTEAFF.

This clonotype was counted only a few times. This chain joins TRBV5-1 and TRBJ1-1, with no clear D. This CDR3 has 13 amino acids. V lost 0 bases, J lost 3 bases, and 6 bases lay in between. Germline V CDR1 and CDR2: SGHRS, YFSETQ. The CDR3 protein is CASSLAGDTEAFF. CDR3 sequence (DNA): TGCGCCAGCAGCTTGGCCGGGGACACTGAAGCTTTCTTT.

The V call is TRBV28, the J call TRBJ2-7; a weak D match, TRBD1 (6 bases). The V gene lost 6 bases and the J gene lost 4 bases, with 16 bases spanning the gap. Germline CDR1 MDHEN, CDR2 SYDVKM. This CDR3 has 14 amino acids. The CDR3 bases are TGTGCCAGCAGGAGACAGGCAACCAGTTACGAGCAGTACTTC. This translates into CASRRQATSYEQYF.

This clonotype appeared a few times. The chain has TRBV20-1 and TRBJ1-2; TRBD1 is a possible D gene (5 bases). CDR3 size: 11 residues. The ends were cut back, 6 bases at V and 6 bases at J, with 11 bases in the middle. The germline V gene has CDR1 DFQATT and CDR2 SNEGSKA (reference sequence). Here the CDR3 reads CSATQGDGYTF. The CDR3 nucleotides are TGCAGTGCGACCCAGGGCGATGGCTACACCTTC.

This clonotype occurred a few times. The chain couples TRBV2 to TRBJ2-7; TRBD1 matches 7 bases. Germline lookup yields CDR1 SNHLY and CDR2 FYNNEI. The trim removed 4 bases at V and 4 bases at J, leaving 4 bases unmatched. The CDR3 is made up of 13 amino acids. The DNA of the CDR3 is TGTGCCAGCAGTGGGGACAGAAAATACGAGCAGTACTTC. Protein: CASSGDRKYEQYF. Looking up the rest from reference TRBV2 and TRBJ2-7 gives the full variable domain: EPEVTQTPSHQVTQMGQEVILRCVPISNHLYFYWYRQILGQKVEFLVSFYNNEISEKSEIFDDQFSVERPDGSNFTLKIRSTKLEDSAMYFCASSGDRKYEQYFGPGTRLTVT.

The rearrangement uses TRBV20-1 and TRBJ2-3; D is possibly TRBD2 (5 bases). The germline gives CDR1 DFQATT, CDR2 SNEGSKA (reference sequence). Trimming left V 4 bases short and J 2 bases short, with 13 bases between. CDR3 length: 14 amino acids. Here the CDR3 reads CSATLSAATDTQYF. The DNA for the CDR3 is TGCAGTGCTACATTATCAGCGGCCACAGATACGCAGTATTTT.

The chain combines TRBV20-1 with TRBJ2-7; the match to TRBD1 covers 10 bases. The V segment lost 5 bases and the J segment 6 bases; nucleotides outside the gene matches: 7. From germline, CDR1 is DFQATT and CDR2 SNEGSKA (reference sequence). CDR3 size: 13 residues. The CDR3 spells CSADRDRGGEQYF. The DNA for the CDR3 is TGCAGTGCTGACCGGGACAGGGGAGGCGAGCAGTACTTC.

The rearrangement links TRBV6-6 to TRBJ2-3; 10 bases line up with TRBD2. From germline, CDR1 is MNHNY and CDR2 SVGAGI (reference sequence). The CDR3 is 18 residues long. With V trimmed by 1 base and J by 1 base, 8 bases remained unmatched. CDR3 sequence: CASSYFGLAASGTDTQYF. The CDR3, as DNA: TGTGCCAGCAGTTACTTTGGACTAGCGGCCAGTGGCACAGATACGCAGTATTTT.

V is TRBV4-3 and J is TRBJ2-1; 8 bases agree with TRBD2. Germline V gives CDR1 LGHNA, CDR2 YSLEER. The CDR3 loop spans 15 amino acids. Trimming removed 4 bases from V and 4 bases from J; junction bases left unmatched: 6. CDR3 sequence: CASSLRTSTYNEQFF. CDR3 sequence (DNA): TGCGCCAGCAGCCTTCGGACTAGCACTTACAATGAGCAGTTCTTC.

The chain is built from TRBV9 and TRBJ2-1, with 8 bases aligning to TRBD2. This CDR3 is built from 14 residues. The germline V gene encodes CDR1 SGDLS and CDR2 YYNGEE. The J segment lost 10 bases and the V segment lost 1 base, leaving 7 bases of the junction unmatched. The CDR3, as DNA: TGTGCCAGCAGCGTACTTGGTAGCGGGACCGAGCAGTTCTTC. Amino acid sequence: CASSVLGSGTEQFF.

This chain connects TRBV7-2 to TRBJ2-1; the match to TRBD2 covers 14 bases. Germline lookup yields CDR1 SGHTA and CDR2 FQGNSA. Trimming removed 4 bases from V and 10 bases from J; junction bases left unmatched: 6. The CDR3 is 15 amino acids. CDR3 residues: CASSSGLAGVAEQFF. The CDR3 DNA is TGTGCCAGCAGCTCGGGACTAGCGGGAGTCGCGGAGCAGTTCTTC.

The chain joins TRBV2 to TRBJ2-2; 11 bases are shared with TRBD2. Germline-derived CDR1 and CDR2 are SNHLY and FYNNEI. J was trimmed by 4 bases and V by 7 bases; bases with no gene match: 5. The CDR3 has 15 amino acids. Written as DNA, the CDR3 is TGTGCCAGCACGACTAGCGGGATAGGCACCGGGGAGCTGTTTTTT. Protein product: CASTTSGIGTGELFF.